The 17 T cell receptor beta chains below all came from one sample that was sequenced in a study of CD8+ T cells in alopecia areata. It was cDNA, reverse transcribed from extracted RNA, that served as the sequencing template. Generated by immunoSEQ multiplex PCR, the TCRdb table keeps only in-frame clones and is missing some. The table shows roughly 250,000 clones, with roughly two thirds occurring only once. Sequencing was performed on CD4+ T cells sorted from blood, taken at week 0. These receptors all come from a human donor with alopecia areata.

The genes are TRBV4-1 and TRBJ2-7; D might be TRBD2 (7 bases). The length of the CDR3 is 16 residues. CDR1 is MGHRA, CDR2 YSYEKL, per germline. Deletions cut 2 bases from V and 5 bases from J, with 19 bases between. The DNA of the CDR3 is TGCGCCAGCAGCCAACCTCCCGTTGCGGGGGCCGACGAGCAGTACTTC. It encodes CASSQPPVAGADEQYF.

The V call is TRBV9, the J call TRBJ2-5; no reliable D call. Trimming pared 4 bases from V and 5 bases from J, leaving 18 bases between. The CDR3 contains 15 residues. The germline V gene has CDR1 SGDLS and CDR2 YYNGEE. The CDR3 nucleotides are TGTGCCAGCAGCCCCGACATCCGCCTCTTGGAGACCCAGTACTTC. As protein: CASSPDIRLLETQYF.

This clone was counted a few times. The J gene is TRBJ2-5, the V gene TRBV5-1; TRBD2 matches 8 bases. Losses at the gene ends were 5 bases for V and 3 bases for J; bases not matched to a gene: 9. CDR1 SGHRS and CDR2 YFSETQ come from the germline V gene. The CDR3 is 15 residues long. In nucleotides, the CDR3 is TGCGCCAGCAGAAAAAGCGGGGGAGCGGAAGAGACCCAGTACTTC. Residues: CASRKSGGAEETQYF. The variable domain in full, with the rest retrieved from reference TRBV5-1 and TRBJ2-5, is KAGVTQTPRYLIKTRGQQVTLSCSPISGHRSVSWYQQTPGQGLQFLFEYFSETQRNKGNFPGRFSGRQFSNSRSEMNVSTLELGDSALYLCASRKSGGAEETQYFGPGTRLLVL.

This clone appeared a few times. The V gene is TRBV11-2, the J gene TRBJ2-1; D unresolved. V lost 1 base to trimming and J lost 8 bases, with 18 bases between them. The CDR3 loop spans 16 amino acids. Germline values: CDR1 SGHAT, CDR2 FQNNGV. The CDR3 loop reads CASSLVRDPLWDEQFF. For the CDR3, the DNA is TGTGCCAGCAGCTTAGTAAGAGACCCTTTGTGGGATGAGCAGTTCTTC.

This clone showed up just a few times. This rearrangement joins TRBV20-1 to TRBJ1-4; no clear D. The V end was cut by 2 bases, the J end by 7 bases, with 5 bases between. This CDR3 contains 11 residues. Germline V CDR1 and CDR2: DFQATT, SNEGSKA (reference sequence). The CDR3 nucleotides read TGCAGTGCTAGAATCCCTGAAAAACTGTTTTTT. Protein product: CSARIPEKLFF.

CDR3 bases: TGTGCCAGCTCGCCGGACAGGTCGGGTGGCTACACCTTC. Its protein product is CASSPDRSGGYTF. The chain combines TRBV18 with TRBJ1-2; 7 bases are a match to TRBD1. CDR3 length: 13 residues. Germline V CDR1 and CDR2: KGHSH, LQKENI. Unmatched junction bases numbered 8, after V lost 6 bases and J lost 7 bases.

The chain joins TRBV27 to TRBJ2-7; D uncertain. The germline gives CDR1 MNHEY, CDR2 SMNVEV (reference sequence). The CDR3 has 13 residues. V gave up 3 bases and J gave up 1 base, with 7 bases separating them. CDR3 protein: CASSFAGSYEQYF. CDR3 bases: TGTGCCAGCAGTTTCGCAGGTTCCTACGAGCAGTACTTC.

This clone has just one count. The J gene is TRBJ2-2, the V gene TRBV5-6, with D perhaps being TRBD1 or TRBD2 (6 bases each). Germline V gene lookup returns CDR1 SGHDT and CDR2 YYEEEE. The CDR3 runs to 16 residues. The germline V and J ends were trimmed by 1 base and 2 bases, with 12 bases remaining between them. CDR3 loop: CASSLTGASNTGELFF. The CDR3 DNA sequence: TGTGCCAGCAGCTTGACGGGGGCAAGTAACACCGGGGAGCTGTTTTTT.

The rearrangement uses TRBV9 and TRBJ2-1, with a tentative D call TRBD2 (6 bases). The CDR3 is 15 residues long. V was clipped by 4 bases and J by 0 bases, with 11 bases between them. Germline CDR1 reads SGDLS; CDR2 reads YYNGEE. Here the CDR3 reads CASSMTGDSYNEQFF. The CDR3 nucleotides are TGTGCCAGCAGCATGACGGGGGACTCCTACAATGAGCAGTTCTTC.

The genes are TRBV30 and TRBJ1-6, with 9 positions matching TRBD1. V was clipped by 3 bases and J by 7 bases; unmatched bases: 1. The CDR3 has 13 residues. CDR1 GTSNPN and CDR2 SVGIG come from the germline V gene (reference sequence). As DNA, the CDR3 is TGTGCCTGGAGGGACAGGGGAAATTCACCCCTCCACTTT. Translation gives CAWRDRGNSPLHF.

This chain links TRBV9 with TRBJ1-3; D gene unclear. V was pared by 3 bases and J by 0 bases, with 16 bases between. This CDR3 is built from 17 residues. In germline, CDR1 is SGDLS, CDR2 YYNGEE. The CDR3 DNA follows: TGTGCCAGCAGCGAGAGAGGTTCGGCGATCTCTGGAAACACCATATATTTT. It codes for CASSERGSAISGNTIYF.

This clone was counted a few times. The gene calls are TRBV4-1 and TRBJ2-3; no firm D call. Germline lookup yields CDR1 MGHRA and CDR2 YSYEKL. The CDR3 sequence is 13 residues long. Trimming took off 0 bases at V and 5 bases at J, with 6 bases between the two ends. The CDR3 sequence: CASSQDGVDTQYF. The CDR3 DNA sequence: TGCGCCAGCAGCCAAGATGGGGTAGATACGCAGTATTTT.

About this clone: At one of its ends the junction is not consistent with the germline gene, which may arise from a read error. The rearrangement links TRBV7-7 to TRBJ2-7, with D perhaps matching TRBD1 (6 bases). The CDR3 spans 15 residues. The V gene's germline CDR1 is SSHAT and CDR2 FNYEAQ (reference sequence). The CDR3 nucleotides read TGTGCTAGCAGCCCCTCTTGGGGGCCGTCCTACGAGCAGTACTTC. This translates into CASSPSWGPSYEQYF.

This chain links TRBV11-2 with TRBJ2-7, with D perhaps matching TRBD1 or TRBD2 (5 bases each). The V end lost 2 bases, the J end lost 4 bases, and 18 bases lay between the germline ends. CDR1 and CDR2 from the germline V gene are SGHAT and FQNNGV. CDR3 size: 16 residues. CDR3 in DNA: TGTGCCAGCAGCTTAATAGTCGGGGCCGATTCTTACGAGCAGTACTTC. It codes for CASSLIVGADSYEQYF.

This clone was picked up one time. J is TRBJ1-2 and V is TRBV6-6; the D gene is possibly TRBD1 (6 bases). This CDR3 has 13 residues. Germline V CDR1 and CDR2: MNHNY, SVGAGI (reference sequence). V was pared by 0 bases and J by 9 bases, with 11 bases between. CDR3 sequence (DNA): TGTGCCAGCAGTTACTCTACGGGACACCGCTACACCTTC. Translated, it gives CASSYSTGHRYTF.

The rearrangement uses TRBV19 and TRBJ2-1, with D possibly being TRBD1 or TRBD2 (5 bases each). Between the trimmed V and J ends, which lost 8 bases and 9 bases, there was a span of 8 bases. This CDR3 has 10 amino acids. Germline CDR1 LNHDA, CDR2 SQIVND (reference sequence). This CDR3 reads CASRGTEQFF. CDR3 DNA: TGTGCCAGTCGGGGCACTGAGCAGTTCTTC.

J is TRBJ2-7 and V is TRBV27; D is perhaps TRBD2 (5 bases). The germline V gene encodes CDR1 MNHEY and CDR2 SMNVEV (reference sequence). This CDR3 is built from 13 residues. The V end was cut by 1 base, the J end by 5 bases, with 9 bases between. The CDR3 loop is CASSLWGENEQYF. The CDR3 DNA reads TGTGCCAGCAGTTTATGGGGAGAGAACGAGCAGTACTTC.